This T cell receptor beta chain was sequenced for a study of beta chain features in type 1 diabetes. The CDR3 extends over 17 amino acids. With V trimmed by 6 bases and J by 4 bases, 13 bases remained unmatched. Germline lookup yields CDR1 SGHDT and CDR2 YYEEEE. All of the isolated RNA was reverse transcribed, so expressed TCRB transcripts were sequenced. Produced via immunoSEQ multiplex PCR; TCRdb's table is partial and in-frame only. The sample records about 220,000 clones, approximately 10% being singletons. This clone was recorded many times. The sequencing input was central memory CD4+ T cells from blood. This chain uses TRBV5-6 with TRBJ2-6, with TRBD1 matching over 7 bases. This clonotype originated in a young man in good health. The CDR3 DNA reads as TGTGCCAGCACCCCGGGCAGGGGGACCATAGGGGCCAACGTCCTGACTTTC. It yields the protein CASTPGRGTIGANVLTF.